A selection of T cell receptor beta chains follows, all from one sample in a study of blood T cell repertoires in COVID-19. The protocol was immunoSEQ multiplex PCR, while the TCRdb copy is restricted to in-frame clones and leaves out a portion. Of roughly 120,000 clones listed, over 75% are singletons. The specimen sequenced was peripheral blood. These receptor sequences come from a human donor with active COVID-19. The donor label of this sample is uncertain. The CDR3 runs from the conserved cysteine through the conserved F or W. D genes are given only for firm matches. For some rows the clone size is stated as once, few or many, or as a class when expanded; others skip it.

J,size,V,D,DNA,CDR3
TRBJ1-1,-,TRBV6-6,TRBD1,TGTGCCAGCCGGTGGACAGGGGGAAAGAACACTGAAGCTTTCTTT,CASRWTGGKNTEAFF
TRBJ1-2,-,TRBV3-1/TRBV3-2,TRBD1,TGTGCCAGCAGACCCGGGACAGGGGTTAACTATGGCTACACCTTC,CASRPGTGVNYGYTF
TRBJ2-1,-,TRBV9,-,TGTGCCAGCAGCGTAGGGTCTAGCGTTTTTGTTAGGAATGAGCAGTTCTTC,CASSVGSSVFVRNEQFF
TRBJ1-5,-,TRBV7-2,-,TGTGCCAGCAGCTCTAAGGGAGCAGGTCAGCCCCAGCATTTT,CASSSKGAGQPQHF
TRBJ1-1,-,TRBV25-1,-,TGTGCCAGCGACTTCGGAGGGAGTACTGAAGCTTTCTTT,CASDFGGSTEAFF
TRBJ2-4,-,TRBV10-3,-,TGTGCCATCAGTGAGTCTTCAGGGGACGTTGCCAAAAACATTCAGTACTTC,CAISESSGDVAKNIQYF
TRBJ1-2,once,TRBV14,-,TGTGCCAGCAGGCCGAAGGGGTCGGTCTATGGCTACACCTTC,CASRPKGSVYGYTF
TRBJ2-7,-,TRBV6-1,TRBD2,TGTGCCAGCAGTGACCGGGGGGGCCTAGGTAACGAGCAGTACTTC,CASSDRGGLGNEQYF
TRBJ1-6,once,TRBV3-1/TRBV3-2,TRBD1,TGTGCCAGCAGCTTAGGACAGGGTGGAAATTCACCCCTCCACTTT,CASSLGQGGNSPLHF
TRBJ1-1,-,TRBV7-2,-,TGTGCCAGCAGCCCCCCGCTCATATCGGGGACTGAAGCTTTCTTT,CASSPPLISGTEAFF
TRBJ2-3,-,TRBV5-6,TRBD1,TGTGCCAGCAGCTTCCCAGGACAGGGAAGTACGGCAGATACGCAGTATTTT,CASSFPGQGSTADTQYF
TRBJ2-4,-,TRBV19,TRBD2,TGTGCCAGTAGTATGAGCGGGGGGGATGAAAACATTCAGTACTTC,CASSMSGGDENIQYF
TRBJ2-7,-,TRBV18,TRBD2,TGTGCCAGCTCACCCGGGCTAGCGGGGGCGGCCTCCTACGAGCAGTACTTC,CASSPGLAGAASYEQYF
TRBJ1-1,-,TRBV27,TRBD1,TGTGCCAGCAGTTTATCGGACAGGGGCCCCCCCACTGAAGCTTTCTTT,CASSLSDRGPPTEAFF
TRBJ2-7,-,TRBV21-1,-,TGTGCCAGCCATAACATAGAGCAGGGTAGCTCCTACGAGCAGTACTTC,CASHNIEQGSSYEQYF
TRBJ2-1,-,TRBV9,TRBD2,TGTGCCAGCAGCGCTGGGGGACTAGCGGGGTTCGATGAGCAGTTCTTC,CASSAGGLAGFDEQFF
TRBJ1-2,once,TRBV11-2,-,TGTGCCAGCAGCCAGCCCCAGGGTAAAGGTGGTGGCTACACCTTC,CASSQPQGKGGGYTF
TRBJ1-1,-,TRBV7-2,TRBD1,TGTGCCAGCAGCTTCGGGACAGCTCCGAACACTGAAGCTTTCTTT,CASSFGTAPNTEAFF
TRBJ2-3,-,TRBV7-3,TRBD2,TGTGCCAGCAGTTTCCTCGGGGGGAGCACAGATACGCAGTATTTT,CASSFLGGSTDTQYF
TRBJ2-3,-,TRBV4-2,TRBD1,TGTGCCAGCAGCCCGCTGACAACCGGGACAGGGGAAACAGATACGCAGTATTTT,CASSPLTTGTGETDTQYF
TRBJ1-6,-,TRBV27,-,TGTGCCAGCAGTTTTGGGCAATGGTTCAATTCACCCCTCCACTTT,CASSFGQWFNSPLHF
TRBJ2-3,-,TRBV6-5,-,TGTGCCAGCAGCCAGCAGGGGTATCGTCCAGATACGCAGTATTTT,CASSQQGYRPDTQYF
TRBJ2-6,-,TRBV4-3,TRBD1,TGCGCCAGCAGCCAAGATACAGGGGGCGTTTCCGGGGCCAACGTCCTGACTTTC,CASSQDTGGVSGANVLTF
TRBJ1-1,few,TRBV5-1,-,TGCGCCAGCAGCTTGGTGGTAGGTCGGGACACTGAAGCTTTCTTT,CASSLVVGRDTEAFF
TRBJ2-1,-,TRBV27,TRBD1,TGTGCCAGCAGTACGGCTGGGACAGGGGACAATGAGCAGTTCTTC,CASSTAGTGDNEQFF
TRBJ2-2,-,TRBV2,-,TGTGCCAGCAGTTTATCAGGGGCCACCGGGGAGCTGTTTTTT,CASSLSGATGELFF
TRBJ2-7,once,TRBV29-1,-,TGCAGCGTTGGAGCGCTCTACGAGCAGTACTTC,CSVGALYEQYF
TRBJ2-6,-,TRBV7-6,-,TGTGCCAGCAGCTTAGGGGGGGTCCAGCTCAGGTCTGGGGCCAACGTCCTGACTTTC,CASSLGGVQLRSGANVLTF
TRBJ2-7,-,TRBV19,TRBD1,TGTGCCAGTAGCAACACCGGGACAGGGGCCTACGAGCAGTACTTC,CASSNTGTGAYEQYF
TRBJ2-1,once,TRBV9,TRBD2,TGTGCCAGCAGCGTAGAGAGGACTAGCGGGTACAATGAGCAGTTCTTC,CASSVERTSGYNEQFF
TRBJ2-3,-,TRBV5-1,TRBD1,TGCGCCACCAGAAAGACTACAGGGGGCACAGATACGCAGTATTTT,CATRKTTGGTDTQYF
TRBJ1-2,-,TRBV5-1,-,TGCGCCAGCAGCTTGGAATCAGGGATTCGGGGCTACACCTTC,CASSLESGIRGYTF
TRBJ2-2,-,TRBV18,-,TGTGCCAGCTCACCACAAATAGACACCGGGGAGCTGTTTTTT,CASSPQIDTGELFF
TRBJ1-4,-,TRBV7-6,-,TGTGCCAGCAGCTTAAACAGGAACCCGGCGGAAAAACTGTTTTTT,CASSLNRNPAEKLFF
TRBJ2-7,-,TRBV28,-,TGTGCCAGCAGTTTGGCCGGGATCTCCTACGAGCAGTACTTC,CASSLAGISYEQYF
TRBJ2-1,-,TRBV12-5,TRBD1,TGTGCTAGTGATCGACAGGGTGTCTACAATGAGCAGTTCTTC,CASDRQGVYNEQFF
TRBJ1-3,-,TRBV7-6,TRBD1,TGTGCCAGCAGCTTATCATGGACAGGGGCTGGAAACACCATATATTTT,CASSLSWTGAGNTIYF